This TCR beta chain was observed in a study of long-term antiretroviral therapy in people with HIV. Study outcomes and limitations: The repertoire was dominated at all time points by clones expanded before ART.

immunoSEQ v3.0 was run at survey level. For every sample, sequencing targeted roughly 40,000-55,000 T-cell genomes. Some clones are missing from TCRdb's copy, which holds only in-frame ones; the method was immunoSEQ multiplex PCR. The table records about 30,000 clones, around nine tenths of them present only once. As for this clone: Its matching antigen is unknown.

This receptor was identified in a middle-aged woman with HIV. Sequenced here: unsorted PBMCs, sampled just over 5 years after starting antiretroviral therapy.

CDR3 bases: TGTGCCAGCAGCTTCCCAGCGGGAGGTACCGGGGAGCTGTTTTTT. This encodes CASSFPAGGTGELFF. The chain joins TRBV5-4 to TRBJ2-2; 9 positions agree with TRBD2. This CDR3 has 15 amino acids. Per the germline V gene, CDR1 is SGHNT and CDR2 is YYREEE (reference sequence). After removal of 2 bases from V and 5 bases from J, the junction contained 4 bases not matched to a gene.